This note documents a single TCR beta chain sequence. Repertoires were generated with immunoSEQ multiplex PCR, while TCRdb's copy carries only in-frame clones and drops some. The table includes 63,000 or so clones, roughly 77% detected once. The data derive from a study of blood T cell repertoires in COVID-19. As for the study in general: Whether acute or convalescent, the COVID-19 samples came from the United States, Italy and Spain.

The CDR3 loop spans 15 amino acids. The germline gives CDR1 SGHRS, CDR2 YFSETQ. V was clipped by 3 bases and J by 1 base; unmatched bases: 4. This TCR came from a human donor in a cohort sampled during active COVID-19. Specimen: peripheral blood. The V gene is TRBV5-1, the J gene TRBJ2-5, with 9 nucleotides matching TRBD2. The chain's CDR3 is CASSSSGNAQETQYF. CDR3 sequence (DNA): TGCGCCAGCAGCTCTAGCGGGAACGCCCAAGAGACCCAGTACTTC.